This entry describes one T cell receptor (beta chain). Its specificity is unknown. The sample comes from a study of radiotherapy plus CTLA-4 blockade in lung cancer. Whole-study findings and limits: Clones derived from tumor TCRs expanded in blood after radiotherapy plus ipilimumab. The best predictor of response was reported to be early blood T cell clone dynamics, with interferon-beta.

Between the trimmed V and J ends, which lost 0 bases and 3 bases, there was a span of 9 bases. The CDR3 is 15 amino acids. Germline-derived CDR1 and CDR2 are SGHRS and YFSETQ. Clones were sequenced by immunoSEQ multiplex PCR, and TCRdb holds only the in-frame ones, with some missing. The data hold tens of thousands of clones, with approximately 75% observed a single time. The TCR sequence derives from a human donor with non-small cell lung cancer that progressed on radiotherapy plus ipilimumab. The chain uses TRBV5-1 and TRBJ1-4, with D perhaps TRBD1 (6 bases). This specimen consisted of peripheral blood, obtained from a patient treated with radiotherapy plus ipilimumab. CDR3 DNA sequence: TGCGCCAGCAGCTTGGCGAGGGGGGCTAATGAAAAACTGTTTTTT. Translation: CASSLARGANEKLFF.